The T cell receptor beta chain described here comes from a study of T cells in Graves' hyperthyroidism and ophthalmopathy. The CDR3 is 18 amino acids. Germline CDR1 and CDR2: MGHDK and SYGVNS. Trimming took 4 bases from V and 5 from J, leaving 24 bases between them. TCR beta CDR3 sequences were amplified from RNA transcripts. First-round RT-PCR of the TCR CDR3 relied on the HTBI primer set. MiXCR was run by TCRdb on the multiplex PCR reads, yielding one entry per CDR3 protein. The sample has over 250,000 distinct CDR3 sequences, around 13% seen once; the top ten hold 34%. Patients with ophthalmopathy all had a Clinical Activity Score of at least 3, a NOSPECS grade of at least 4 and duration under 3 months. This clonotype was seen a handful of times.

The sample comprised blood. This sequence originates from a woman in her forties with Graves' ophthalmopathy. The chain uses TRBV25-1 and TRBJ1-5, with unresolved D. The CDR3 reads CASSGRPGREGSHQPQHF. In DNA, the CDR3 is TGTGCCAGCAGTGGACGACCGGGCCGGGAGGGTTCCCATCAGCCCCAGCATTTT.